This TCR beta chain was documented in a study of blood T cells in healthy people across ages. After removal of 5 bases from V and 3 bases from J, the junction contained 9 bases not matched to a gene. This CDR3 has 16 amino acids. Per the germline V gene, CDR1 is SGHVS and CDR2 is FNYEAQ. In this sample, this clonotype turned up a few times. Primed by a sample-barcoded 5' primer and a J-beta primer mix, a second PCR proceeded for 7 to 11 cycles. Unique molecular identifiers of 12 random nucleotides labeled each cDNA. Using its own MiXCR run on the 5' RACE reads, TCRdb lists one record per CDR3 protein. The sample has around 870,000 distinct CDR3 sequences, roughly 26% seen once; the top ten hold around 15%.

The rearrangement links TRBV7-6 to TRBJ2-3; 9 positions match TRBD1. This clonotype was sampled from a woman of 80 years or more in good health. The sequencing sample was made of blood. The DNA of the CDR3 is TGTGCCAGCAGCGCCCGGGACAGGGAATGGACAGATACGCAGTATTTT. Translating it yields CASSARDREWTDTQYF.